A single sample is the source of the 3 T cell receptor beta chains below, sequenced in a study of identifying expanded T cells in peripheral blood. Produced via immunoSEQ multiplex PCR; TCRdb's table is partial and in-frame only. Altogether 81,000 or so clones are present, around 84% being singletons, with the ten largest covering roughly a fifth. Sequenced material: blood. All receptors come from a person aged 18 to 69 in good health.

Concerning this clone: A read error may account for a junction end that differs from germline. The V gene is TRBV7-7, the J gene TRBJ2-1; TRBD2 matches 11 bases. The CDR3 covers 14 residues. Germline loops: CDR1 SSHAT, CDR2 FNYEAQ (reference sequence). The CDR3 region is CASSLAGGPNEQFF. In DNA, the CDR3 is TGTGCTAGCAGTCTAGCGGGAGGCCCCAATGAGCAGTTCTTC.

The J gene is TRBJ2-1, the V gene TRBV2; TRBD2 matches 14 bases. This CDR3 has 15 amino acids. V lost 8 bases to trimming and J lost 9 bases; unmatched junction nucleotides: 9. The germline gives CDR1 SNHLY, CDR2 FYNNEI. CDR3 nucleotide sequence: TGTGCCAGCCACGGGACTAGCGGGAGTTTGGGTGAGCAGTTCTTC. Translating it yields CASHGTSGSLGEQFF.

This chain uses TRBV6-5 with TRBJ2-3; D is unclear. The CDR3 has 11 amino acids. Trimming left V 6 bases short and J 3 bases short, with 4 bases between. Germline CDR1 reads MNHEY; CDR2 reads SVGAGI. Here the CDR3 reads CASSDTDTQYF. In DNA form, the CDR3 reads TGTGCCAGCAGCGATACAGATACGCAGTATTTT.